Listed below are T cell receptor beta chains from one sample, sequenced in a study of T cell repertoires in cytomegalovirus infection. Their antigen targets remain unknown. TCRdb passed the reads through MiXCR, listing each CDR3 protein once. The table includes 680,000 or so distinct CDR3 sequences, roughly 33% detected once. The specimen was cultured PBMCs, collected from culture after CMV antigen stimulation. Every receptor here comes from a human donor in good health (CMV status not recorded). Some clones in this sample may be carry-over from other donors' samples. Each CDR3 is given with its conserved first and last residue. The D gene is left open where the match is weak. The size entry is marked missing in some rows and otherwise reads once, few, many or a size class.

TRBV7-2	NA	TRBJ1-5	NA	CASSPVGGGNQPQHF	TGTGCCAGCAGCCCCGTAGGGGGAGGCAATCAGCCCCAGCATTTT
TRBV5-3	NA	TRBJ2-1	once	CASSRGPSSYNEQFF	TGTGCCAGCAGCCGCGGACCCTCCTCCTACAATGAGCAGTTCTTC
TRBV12-3/TRBV12-4	TRBD2	TRBJ2-1	few	CASSPSLAGGRNEQFF	TGTGCCAGCAGTCCGTCATTAGCGGGGGGCCGGAATGAGCAGTTCTTC
TRBV28	NA	TRBJ2-1	few	CASSPDPNEQFF	TGTGCCAGCAGCCCTGACCCTAATGAGCAGTTCTTC
TRBV6-2/TRBV6-3	NA	TRBJ2-1	NA	CASSRDGSLNEQFF	TGTGCCAGCAGTAGGGACGGGAGTCTTAATGAGCAGTTCTTC
TRBV28	NA	TRBJ2-1	NA	CASARGGEQFF	TGTGCCAGCGCCCGAGGGGGTGAGCAGTTCTTC
TRBV6-6	NA	TRBJ2-1	NA	CASSYRAAGRANEQFF	TGTGCCAGCAGTTACCGCGCTGCGGGCAGGGCCAATGAGCAGTTCTTC
TRBV7-2	NA	TRBJ2-6	many	CASSFPASGANVLTF	TGTGCCAGCAGCTTCCCCGCGTCTGGGGCCAACGTCCTGACTTTC
TRBV2	TRBD2	TRBJ2-5	NA	CAINIAGQETQYF	TGTGCCATCAATATAGCGGGGCAAGAGACCCAGTACTTC
TRBV6-5	NA	TRBJ2-5	NA	CASSRGGRGETQYF	TGTGCCAGCAGTCGGGGGGGCAGGGGGGAGACCCAGTACTTC
TRBV9	NA	TRBJ1-2	once	CASSVGAAYGANYGYTF	TGTGCCAGCAGCGTAGGGGCAGCCTATGGAGCGAACTATGGCTACACCTTC
TRBV11-2	NA	TRBJ2-7	few	CASSLGMGTYEQYF	TGTGCCAGCAGCTTGGGCATGGGAACCTACGAGCAGTACTTC
TRBV7-2	NA	TRBJ2-3	few	CASSLVRAGVGGPDTQYF	TGTGCCAGCAGCTTAGTGCGTGCTGGCGTGGGGGGGCCAGATACGCAGTATTTT
TRBV24-1	TRBD2	TRBJ2-1	NA	CATSGASGNSYNEQFF	TGTGCCACCAGCGGGGCTAGCGGGAACTCCTACAATGAGCAGTTCTTC
TRBV29-1	NA	TRBJ1-2	few	CSVVEGSNYGYTF	TGCAGCGTTGTAGAGGGTTCTAACTATGGCTACACCTTC
TRBV20-1	NA	TRBJ2-3	NA	CSARGIEPKGGTDTQYF	TGCAGTGCTAGGGGGATTGAGCCAAAGGGGGGGACAGATACGCAGTATTTT
TRBV6-2/TRBV6-3	TRBD2	TRBJ2-1	NA	CASSKGLSRNEQFF	TGTGCCAGCAGTAAGGGACTAAGCAGGAATGAGCAGTTCTTC
TRBV2	NA	TRBJ2-5	few	CASRVSEGGETQYF	TGTGCCAGCAGGGTTAGCGAGGGGGGGGAGACCCAGTACTTC
TRBV6-5	NA	TRBJ2-5	NA	CASSYSGAQETQYF	TGTGCCAGCAGTTACTCGGGAGCGCAAGAGACCCAGTACTTC
TRBV7-6	NA	TRBJ2-6	few	CASSPGDSGANVLTF	TGTGCCAGCAGCCCCGGGGACTCTGGGGCCAACGTCCTGACTTTC
TRBV7-2	NA	TRBJ2-1	many	CASSSRANGEQFF	TGTGCCAGCAGCTCGAGGGCCAACGGTGAGCAGTTCTTC
TRBV4-1	NA	TRBJ1-3	NA	CASSQVGVGNTIYF	TGCGCCAGCAGCCAAGTGGGGGTTGGAAACACCATATATTTT
TRBV7-8	TRBD2	TRBJ2-3	NA	CASSRSGGGRDTQYF	TGTGCCAGCAGCCGTAGCGGGGGGGGGCGAGATACGCAGTATTTT
TRBV5-1	NA	TRBJ1-6	NA	CASSLDELDSPLHF	TGCGCCAGCAGCCTGGACGAGCTTGATTCACCCCTCCACTTT
TRBV20-1	NA	TRBJ1-1	few	CSARGGTGDTEAFF	TGCAGTGCTAGAGGTGGGACGGGAGACACTGAAGCTTTCTTT
TRBV18	NA	TRBJ2-3	NA	CASSPPRGPQTSTDTQYF	TGTGCCAGCTCACCCCCCCGGGGGCCCCAAACTAGCACAGATACGCAGTATTTT
TRBV19	NA	TRBJ1-2	NA	CASSILPPGYTF	TGTGCCAGTAGTATTCTCCCGCCTGGCTACACCTTC
TRBV4-2	TRBD2	TRBJ2-7	NA	CASSQNAGGALAYEQYF	TGTGCCAGCAGCCAAAACGCCGGGGGGGCCTTAGCCTACGAGCAGTACTTC
TRBV12-3/TRBV12-4	TRBD2	TRBJ2-2	few	CASSPGLAGSGELFF	TGTGCCAGCAGCCCCGGACTAGCGGGATCCGGGGAGCTGTTTTTT
TRBV4-1	NA	TRBJ2-1	NA	CASSLTRIGSGNEQFF	TGCGCCAGCAGCCTGACTCGGATAGGAAGTGGGAATGAGCAGTTCTTC
TRBV5-4	NA	TRBJ1-2	few	CASSREGANYGYTF	TGTGCCAGCAGCCGGGAGGGGGCTAACTATGGCTACACCTTC
TRBV4-1	NA	TRBJ1-5	NA	CASRRSRVSNQPQHF	TGCGCCAGCAGACGTAGTCGGGTCAGCAATCAGCCCCAGCATTTT